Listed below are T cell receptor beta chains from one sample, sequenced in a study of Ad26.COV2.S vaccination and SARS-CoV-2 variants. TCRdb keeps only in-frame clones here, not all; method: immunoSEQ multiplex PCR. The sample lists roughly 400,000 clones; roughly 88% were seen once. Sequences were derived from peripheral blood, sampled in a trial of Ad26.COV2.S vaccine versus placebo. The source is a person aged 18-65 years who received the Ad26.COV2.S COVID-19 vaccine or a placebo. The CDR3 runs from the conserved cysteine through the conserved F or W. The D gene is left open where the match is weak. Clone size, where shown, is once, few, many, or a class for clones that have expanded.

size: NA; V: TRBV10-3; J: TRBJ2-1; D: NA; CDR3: CAISESGGPLSYNEQFF; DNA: TGTGCCATCAGTGAGTCAGGGGGGCCTCTCTCCTACAATGAGCAGTTCTTC
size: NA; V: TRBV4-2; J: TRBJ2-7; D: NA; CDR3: CASSIESPSYEQYF; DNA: TGTGCCAGCAGCATCGAGTCTCCTTCCTACGAGCAGTACTTC
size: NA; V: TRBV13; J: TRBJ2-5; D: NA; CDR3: CASSSTVTQETQYF; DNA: TGTGCCAGCAGCTCGACAGTGACCCAAGAGACCCAGTACTTC
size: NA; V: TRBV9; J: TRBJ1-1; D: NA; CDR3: CASSRWKDTEAFF; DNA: TGTGCCAGCAGCCGGTGGAAAGACACTGAAGCTTTCTTT
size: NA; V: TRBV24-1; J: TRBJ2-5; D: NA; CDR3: CATRHGGGETQYF; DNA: TGTGCCACCAGACACGGAGGAGGGGAGACCCAGTACTTC
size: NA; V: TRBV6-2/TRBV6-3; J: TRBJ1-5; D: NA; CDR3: CASSRDNGNQPQHF; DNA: TGTGCCAGCAGTCGGGACAATGGGAATCAGCCCCAGCATTTT
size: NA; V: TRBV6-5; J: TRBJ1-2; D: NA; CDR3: CAVPGGGAGYGYTF; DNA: TGTGCCGTTCCCGGGGGGGGCGCGGGATATGGCTACACCTTC
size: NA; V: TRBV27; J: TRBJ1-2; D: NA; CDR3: CASSAFRGYGYTF; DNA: TGTGCCAGCAGTGCCTTCCGGGGATATGGCTACACCTTC
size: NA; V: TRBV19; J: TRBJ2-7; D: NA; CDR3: CASRRDRSSYEQYF; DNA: TGTGCCAGTAGGAGAGACAGAAGCTCCTACGAGCAGTACTTC
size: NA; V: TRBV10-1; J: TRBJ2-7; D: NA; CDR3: CASSELRGREQYF; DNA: TGCGCCAGCAGTGAGTTAAGGGGTAGGGAGCAGTACTTC
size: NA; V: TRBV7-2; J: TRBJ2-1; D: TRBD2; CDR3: CASSLASGRSYNEQFF; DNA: TGTGCCAGCAGCTTAGCTAGCGGGAGGTCCTACAATGAGCAGTTCTTC
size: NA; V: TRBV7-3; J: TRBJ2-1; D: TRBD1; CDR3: CASSSNQGANEQFF; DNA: TGTGCCAGCAGCTCCAACCAGGGGGCGAATGAGCAGTTCTTC
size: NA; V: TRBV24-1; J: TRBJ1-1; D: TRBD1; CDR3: CATSDTRPGQTEAFF; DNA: TGTGCCACCAGTGACACCCGACCGGGACAGACTGAAGCTTTCTTT
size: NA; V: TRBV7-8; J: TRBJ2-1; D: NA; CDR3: CASSPPSGYNEQFF; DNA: TGTGCCAGCAGTCCCCCCTCAGGGTACAATGAGCAGTTCTTC
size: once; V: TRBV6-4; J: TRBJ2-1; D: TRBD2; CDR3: CASSVLAGVSNEQFF; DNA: TGTGCCAGCAGTGTACTAGCGGGAGTAAGCAATGAGCAGTTCTTC
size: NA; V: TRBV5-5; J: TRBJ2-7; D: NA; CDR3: CASRLDSYSDREQYF; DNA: TGTGCCAGCAGGTTGGACTCGTACTCCGACCGGGAGCAGTACTTC
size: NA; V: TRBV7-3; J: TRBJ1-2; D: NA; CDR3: CASSLRDGYGYTF; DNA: TGTGCCAGCAGCTTAAGGGACGGCTATGGCTACACCTTC
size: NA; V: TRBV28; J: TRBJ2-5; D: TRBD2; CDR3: CASSSRGLAGKETQYF; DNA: TGTGCCAGCAGTTCCCGGGGACTAGCGGGAAAAGAGACCCAGTACTTC
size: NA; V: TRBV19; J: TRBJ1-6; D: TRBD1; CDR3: CASSDDRGLVAVHF; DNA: TGTGCCAGTAGTGACGACAGGGGCCTCGTCGCGGTCCACTTT
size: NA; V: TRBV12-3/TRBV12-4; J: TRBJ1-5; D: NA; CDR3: CASSTLRNQPQHF; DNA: TGTGCCAGCAGCACTCTCCGCAATCAGCCCCAGCATTTT
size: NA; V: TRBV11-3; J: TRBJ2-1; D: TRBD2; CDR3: CASSLFGTSGSGEQFF; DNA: TGTGCCAGCAGCTTATTTGGGACTAGCGGGAGTGGAGAGCAGTTCTTC
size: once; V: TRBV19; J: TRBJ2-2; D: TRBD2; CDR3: CASSRLSGSSTGELFF; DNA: TGTGCCAGTAGTAGGCTTAGCGGGAGTAGCACCGGGGAGCTGTTTTTT
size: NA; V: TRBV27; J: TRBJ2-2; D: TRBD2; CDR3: CASSLRPQREGNTGELFF; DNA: TGTGCCAGCAGTTTAAGGCCCCAGCGGGAGGGAAACACCGGGGAGCTGTTTTTT
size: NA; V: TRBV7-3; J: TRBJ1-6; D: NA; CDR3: CASSLRGGNSPLHF; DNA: TGTGCCAGCAGCTTACGAGGCGGCAATTCACCCCTCCACTTT
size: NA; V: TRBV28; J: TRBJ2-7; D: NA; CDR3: CASSLGVGQGWSYEQYF; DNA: TGTGCCAGCAGTTTGGGGGTGGGGCAGGGTTGGTCCTACGAGCAGTACTTC
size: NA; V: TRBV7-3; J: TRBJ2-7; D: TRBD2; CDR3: CASSWTTGGSYEQYF; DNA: TGTGCCAGCAGCTGGACTACGGGGGGTAGCTACGAGCAGTACTTC
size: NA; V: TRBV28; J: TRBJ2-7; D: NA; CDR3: CASSYGGGGARREQYF; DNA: TGTGCCAGCAGTTATGGCGGAGGCGGGGCCCGTCGGGAGCAGTACTTC
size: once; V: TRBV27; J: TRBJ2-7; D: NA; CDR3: CASSLSMETVLYEQYF; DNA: TGTGCCAGCAGTTTATCGATGGAGACAGTCCTCTACGAGCAGTACTTC
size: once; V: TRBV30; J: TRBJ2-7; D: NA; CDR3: CAWSPFRRPAGKGYEQYF; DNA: TGTGCCTGGAGCCCTTTCCGGCGTCCGGCGGGAAAGGGGTACGAGCAGTACTTC
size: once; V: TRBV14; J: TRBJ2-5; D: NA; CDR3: CASSHSQETQYF; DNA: TGTGCCAGCAGCCACAGCCAAGAGACCCAGTACTTC
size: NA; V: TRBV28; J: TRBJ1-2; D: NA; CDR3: CASSPQGGYGYTF; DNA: TGTGCCAGCAGCCCGCAGGGAGGCTATGGCTACACCTTC
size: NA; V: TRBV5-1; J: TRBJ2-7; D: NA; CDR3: CASRKSEGGEQYF; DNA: TGCGCCAGCAGAAAATCGGAGGGAGGCGAGCAGTACTTC
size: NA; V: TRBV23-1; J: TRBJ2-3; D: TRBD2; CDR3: CASSQIGGNTDTQYF; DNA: TGCGCCAGCAGTCAAATCGGGGGGAACACAGATACGCAGTATTTT
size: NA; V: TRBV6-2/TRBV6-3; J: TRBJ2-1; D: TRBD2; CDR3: CASRPRASGSRENDEQFF; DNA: TGTGCCAGCAGACCTAGGGCCAGCGGGAGCAGGGAGAACGATGAGCAGTTCTTC
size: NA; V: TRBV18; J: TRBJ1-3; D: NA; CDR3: CASSPRDIKTGNTIYF; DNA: TGTGCCAGCTCACCCCGGGACATTAAAACTGGAAACACCATATATTTT
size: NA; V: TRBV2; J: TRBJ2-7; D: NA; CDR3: CASSVQRDGDEQYF; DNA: TGTGCCAGCAGTGTTCAGCGAGATGGTGACGAGCAGTACTTC
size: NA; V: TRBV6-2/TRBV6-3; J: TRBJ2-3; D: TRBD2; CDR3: CASSPEAGLAGTDTQYF; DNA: TGTGCCAGCAGCCCTGAGGCGGGTCTAGCGGGTACAGATACGCAGTATTTT
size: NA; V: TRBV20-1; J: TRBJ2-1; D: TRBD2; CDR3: CSAGGLAGDNEQFF; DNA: TGCAGTGCTGGTGGACTAGCGGGAGACAATGAGCAGTTCTTC
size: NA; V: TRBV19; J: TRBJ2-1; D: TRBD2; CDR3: CASSTGLAGEANEQFF; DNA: TGTGCCAGTAGTACCGGACTAGCGGGAGAGGCAAATGAGCAGTTCTTC
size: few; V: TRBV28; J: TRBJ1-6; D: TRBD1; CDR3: CASSPSGTGYSPLHF; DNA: TGTGCCAGCAGTCCCTCCGGGACAGGATATTCACCCCTCCACTTT
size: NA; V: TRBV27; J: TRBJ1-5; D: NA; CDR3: CASSPWARRNQPQHF; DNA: TGTGCCAGCAGTCCTTGGGCCAGGAGGAATCAGCCCCAGCATTTT
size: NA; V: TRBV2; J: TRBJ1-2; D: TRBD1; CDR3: CASEGQGFIYGYTF; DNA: TGTGCCAGCGAGGGACAGGGCTTTATCTATGGCTACACCTTC
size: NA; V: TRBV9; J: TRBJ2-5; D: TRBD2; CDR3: CASSPRGEGETQYF; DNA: TGTGCCAGCAGCCCTCGGGGGGAAGGGGAGACCCAGTACTTC
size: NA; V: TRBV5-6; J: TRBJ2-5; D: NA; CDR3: CASSFPGTEETQYF; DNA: TGTGCCAGCAGCTTTCCAGGGACTGAGGAGACCCAGTACTTC
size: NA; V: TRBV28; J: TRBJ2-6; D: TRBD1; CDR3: CASTGQGVSGANVLTF; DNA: TGTGCCAGCACGGGACAGGGGGTCTCTGGGGCCAACGTCCTGACTTTC
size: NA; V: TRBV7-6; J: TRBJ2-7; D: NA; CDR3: CASSLVRDATYEQYF; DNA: TGTGCCAGCAGCTTAGTCCGGGACGCAACCTACGAGCAGTACTTC
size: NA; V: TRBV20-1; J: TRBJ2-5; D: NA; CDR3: CSASVGGLETQYF; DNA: TGCAGTGCTAGTGTGGGCGGGCTAGAGACCCAGTACTTC
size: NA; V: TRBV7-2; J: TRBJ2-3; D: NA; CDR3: CASSLEIGGSSTDTQYF; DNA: TGTGCCAGCAGCTTAGAGATAGGGGGGTCTAGCACAGATACGCAGTATTTT
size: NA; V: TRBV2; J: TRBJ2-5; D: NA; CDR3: CASSEGNKIRETQYF; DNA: TGTGCCAGCAGTGAGGGCAACAAAATCAGAGAGACCCAGTACTTC
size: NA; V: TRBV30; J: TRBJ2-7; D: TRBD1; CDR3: CAWRDRSYEQYF; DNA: TGTGCCTGGAGGGACAGGTCCTACGAGCAGTACTTC
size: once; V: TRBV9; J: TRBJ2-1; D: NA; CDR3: CASSPGIEQFF; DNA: TGTGCCAGCTCCCCGGGGATAGAGCAGTTCTTC
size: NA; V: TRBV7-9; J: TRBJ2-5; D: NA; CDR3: CASSQTTMSGSGAQYF; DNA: TGTGCCAGCAGCCAAACGACTATGAGCGGGTCGGGGGCCCAGTACTTC
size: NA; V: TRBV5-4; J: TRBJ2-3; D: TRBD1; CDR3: CASSYRGNTDTQYF; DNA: TGTGCCAGCAGCTACAGGGGGAACACAGATACGCAGTATTTT